Below, 18 T cell receptor beta chains from the same sample are listed, as sequenced in a study of shared clonotypes between healthy human individuals. Produced via immunoSEQ multiplex PCR; TCRdb's table is partial and in-frame only. The sample holds around 2.5 million clones; over 85% are singletons and the top ten take about 0.39%. Sequenced input: naive CD4+ T cells from PBMCs. Noted subset: CD45RA+ positively selected. The source of these receptors is a man aged 18 to 29 in good health. Some clones in this sample may be carry-over from other donors' samples.

This rearrangement joins TRBV5-4 to TRBJ1-1, with D maybe TRBD1 (6 bases). V lost 4 bases, J lost 1 base, and 14 bases lay in between. This CDR3 comprises 15 residues. Per the germline V gene, CDR1 is SGHNT and CDR2 is YYREEE (reference sequence). CDR3 region: CASSGGGLGNTEAFF. CDR3 in DNA: TGTGCCAGCAGCGGTGGGGGGCTGGGGAACACTGAAGCTTTCTTT.

The gene calls are TRBV6-4 and TRBJ2-1, with a tentative D call TRBD1 (5 bases). Germline V gives CDR1 MRHNA, CDR2 SNTAGT. V was clipped by 4 bases and J by 7 bases, with 14 bases between them. The CDR3 loop spans 14 amino acids. CDR3 sequence: CASSVGHQGNEQFF. Written as DNA, the CDR3 is TGTGCCAGCAGTGTCGGTCACCAGGGAAATGAGCAGTTCTTC.

Written as DNA, the CDR3 is TGCGCCAGCAGTCAGCTACGGGCGCAGCGGTGGGAGCAGTACTTC. Translation gives CASSQLRAQRWEQYF. The J gene is TRBJ2-7, the V gene TRBV23-1; TRBD2 is a possible D gene (5 bases). TRBV23-1 falls under the ORF class, with uncertain function. V lost 3 bases to trimming and J lost 7 bases, with 19 bases between them. The CDR3 totals 15 residues.

The chain recombines TRBV19 with TRBJ2-3, with D uncertain. Germline V lookup: CDR1 LNHDA, CDR2 SQIVND (reference sequence). Between the trimmed V and J ends, which lost 3 bases and 0 bases, there was a span of 4 bases. The CDR3 has 13 residues. CDR3 sequence (DNA): TGTGCCAGTAGTATGGACAGCACAGATACGCAGTATTTT. Translated, it gives CASSMDSTDTQYF.

About this clone itself: The identical CDR3 is also encoded by other nucleotide sequences in the sample. This chain connects TRBV11-2 to TRBJ1-5; no reliable D call. The germline gives CDR1 SGHAT, CDR2 FQNNGV. CDR3 size: 14 residues. Trimming took 1 base from V and 1 from J, leaving 5 bases between them. The CDR3 reads CASSLGLSNQPQHF. The CDR3 DNA reads TGTGCCAGCAGCTTAGGACTGAGCAATCAGCCCCAGCATTTT.

This chain connects TRBV7-2 to TRBJ1-5; D not certain. Trimming shortened V by 0 bases and J by 0 bases, and 12 bases separated the two germline ends. The CDR3 runs to 17 residues. CDR1 and CDR2 from the germline V gene are SGHTA and FQGNSA. The CDR3 nucleotides read TGTGCCAGCAGCTTAGCGCAGGATCTCTATAGCAATCAGCCCCAGCATTTT. Amino acids: CASSLAQDLYSNQPQHF.

The V gene is TRBV28, the J gene TRBJ2-5; 9 bases map to TRBD2. V lost 2 bases, J lost 5 bases, and 9 bases stayed unmatched. In germline, CDR1 is MDHEN, CDR2 SYDVKM. This CDR3 is built from 16 residues. CDR3 protein: CASSLGAGGPSETQYF. As DNA, the CDR3 is TGTGCCAGCAGTTTAGGGGCGGGAGGGCCCTCTGAGACCCAGTACTTC.

This chain links TRBV4-2 with TRBJ2-7; no clear D gene. The CDR3 is 13 amino acids. The germline V gene encodes CDR1 LGHNA and CDR2 YNFKEQ. The V end was cut by 4 bases, the J end by 3 bases, with 10 bases between. The CDR3 DNA reads as TGTGCCAGCAGCCCCGAGCCCGGCTACGAGCAGTACTTC. Translation gives CASSPEPGYEQYF.

This clone has just a few counts. Different DNA sequences within this sample yield the same CDR3. This chain joins TRBV7-9 and TRBJ1-1; no definite D call. Germline CDR1 SEHNR, CDR2 FQNEAQ (reference sequence). This CDR3 comprises 13 residues. V dropped 1 base and J dropped 4 bases, with 7 bases sitting between them. CDR3 DNA: TGTGCCAGCAGCTTAGGAGAGGGCACTGAAGCTTTCTTT. Amino acids: CASSLGEGTEAFF. The entire variable domain, with the rest obtained from reference TRBV7-9 and TRBJ1-1, is as follows: DTGVSQNPRHKITKRGQNVTFRCDPISEHNRLYWYRQTLGQGPEFLTYFQNEAQLEKSRLLSDRFSAERPKGSFSTLEIQRTEQGDSAMYLCASSLGEGTEAFFGQGTRLTVV.

The chain combines TRBV5-5 with TRBJ2-1; D not certain. V lost 0 bases to trimming and J lost 6 bases, with 10 bases between them. CDR1 and CDR2 from the germline V gene are SGHKS and YYEKEE (reference sequence). The CDR3 spans 14 residues. Here the CDR3 reads CASSLESRSNEQFF. The CDR3 nucleotides read TGTGCCAGCAGCTTGGAGTCCAGAAGCAATGAGCAGTTCTTC.

The chain is built from TRBV4-1 and TRBJ2-3, with D perhaps being TRBD1 or TRBD2 (5 bases each). The CDR3 contains 16 residues. Germline loops: CDR1 MGHRA, CDR2 YSYEKL. Between the trimmed V and J ends, which lost 0 bases and 3 bases, there was a span of 13 bases. CDR3 bases: TGCGCCAGCAGCCAAGACGAGGGGCGCAGTACAGATACGCAGTATTTT. Translated, it gives CASSQDEGRSTDTQYF.

The gene calls are TRBV6-5 and TRBJ2-3, with D unresolved. Per the germline V gene, CDR1 is MNHEY and CDR2 is SVGAGI. With 5 bases removed from V and 6 bases from J, the gap between germline ends came to 12 bases. The CDR3 length is 13 residues. The CDR3 DNA sequence: TGTGCCAGCAGTCCCCAAGTTGGGGATACGCAGTATTTT. This gives the protein CASSPQVGDTQYF.

On this clone itself: Additional DNA sequences in this sample encode the identical CDR3. This chain links TRBV30 with TRBJ2-2; D uncertain. The CDR3 is made up of 12 amino acids. Trimming left V 0 bases short and J 3 bases short, with 2 bases between. From germline, CDR1 is GTSNPN and CDR2 SVGIG (reference sequence). CDR3: CAWSVYTGELFF. The CDR3 DNA is TGTGCCTGGAGTGTATACACCGGGGAGCTGTTTTTT.

This sequence joins TRBV27 and TRBJ2-3; 7 bases line up with TRBD2. CDR1 and CDR2 from the germline V gene are MNHEY and SMNVEV (reference sequence). CDR3 length equals 16 residues. J lost 2 bases, V lost 2 bases, and 7 bases had no gene match. CDR3 coding DNA: TGTGCCAGCAGTTTAGAGGCTAGCGGTTACACAGATACGCAGTATTTT. Protein: CASSLEASGYTDTQYF.

This chain links TRBV25-1 with TRBJ2-7; 9 bases are shared with TRBD2. Trimming at V came to 3 bases and at J to 0 bases, leaving 0 bases not matched to a gene. Germline loops: CDR1 MGHDK, CDR2 SYGVNS. This CDR3 has 14 amino acids. CDR3 coding DNA: TGTGCCAGCAGTGATAGCGGGAGCTCCTACGAGCAGTACTTC. This codes for CASSDSGSSYEQYF.

This rearrangement joins TRBV6-5 to TRBJ2-2, with TRBD2 identical over 7 bases. Per the germline V gene, CDR1 is MNHEY and CDR2 is SVGAGI. There are 15 residues in the CDR3. The trim removed 6 bases at V and 0 bases at J, leaving 4 bases unmatched. CDR3 amino acids: CASRNGLANTGELFF. DNA for the CDR3: TGTGCCAGCAGGAACGGACTAGCGAACACCGGGGAGCTGTTTTTT.

The chain couples TRBV28 to TRBJ1-2, with a weak D call TRBD1 (5 bases). V was cut by 4 bases and J by 3 bases, with 12 bases left in between. The germline gives CDR1 MDHEN, CDR2 SYDVKM. The length of the CDR3 is 14 residues. CDR3 in DNA: TGTGCCAGCAGTTCCGGAGCGGGACACTATGGCTACACCTTC. It codes for CASSSGAGHYGYTF.

V usage is TRBV28 and J usage is TRBJ2-3; D unresolved. The CDR3 extends over 15 amino acids. Trimming shortened V by 4 bases and J by 7 bases, and 18 bases separated the two germline ends. Germline V gene data show CDR1 as MDHEN and CDR2 as SYDVKM. This chain's CDR3 is CASSSGQPPLYTQYF. The CDR3 DNA sequence: TGTGCCAGCAGTTCCGGCCAACCACCGTTATATACGCAGTATTTT.